This TCR beta chain was identified in a study of CD8 T cells in ankylosing spondylitis. This clonotype appeared many times. Germline assignment: CDR1 MNHEY and CDR2 SVGEGT. CDR3 length: 15 amino acids. Between the trimmed V and J ends, which lost 2 bases and 3 bases, there was a span of 14 bases. Each CDR3 protein is one row after TCRdb ran MiXCR on the 5' RACE reads. Of about 130,000 distinct CDR3 sequences listed, approximately 6.8% are singletons. The receptor's source is a male donor with ankylosing spondylitis or in good health (not recorded which). Sequencing was done on a sample of blood, either unsorted or a sorted T cell fraction (not recorded which). The chain links TRBV6-2 or TRBV6-3 to TRBJ2-7; D not resolved. The CDR3 spells CASSYPSAENYEQYF. The CDR3 DNA reads as TGTGCCAGCAGTTACCCATCGGCAGAAAACTACGAGCAGTACTTC.